A selection of T cell receptor beta chains follows, all from one sample in a study of T cells in localized non-small cell lung cancer. Only in-frame clones appear in the TCRdb table, and some are missing; sequencing was by immunoSEQ multiplex PCR. In the table there are 30,000 or so clones, 70% to 90% of which are singletons. Source: peripheral blood, taken before any cancer treatment. These receptors were collected from a female donor aged 60 or older with stage III squamous cell lung carcinoma. CDR3s include the opening cysteine and the closing phenylalanine or tryptophan. The D gene is left open where the match is weak. A row's size may be missing; if present it is once, few, many or a size class.

len,v_gene,d_gene,j_gene,abundance,CDR3aa,CDR3nt
15,TRBV5-1,NA,TRBJ2-3,few,CASSLLSGLTDTQYF,TGCGCCAGCAGCTTATTATCGGGATTAACAGATACGCAGTATTTT
14,TRBV9,NA,TRBJ2-1,NA,CASSVVTSSNEQFF,TGTGCCAGCAGCGTCGTTACTAGCTCCAATGAGCAGTTCTTC
14,TRBV11-1,NA,TRBJ2-1,NA,CASSFLSSYNEQFF,TGTGCCAGCAGCTTCCTGAGCTCCTACAATGAGCAGTTCTTC
16,TRBV4-3,NA,TRBJ1-4,NA,CASSQAPGHSNEKLFF,TGCGCCAGCAGCCAAGCCCCGGGACACTCAAATGAAAAACTGTTTTTT
13,TRBV29-1,TRBD1,TRBJ1-2,NA,CSADRDRDRGYTF,TGCAGCGCCGACCGGGACAGGGATCGTGGCTACACCTTC
14,TRBV10-1,NA,TRBJ1-3,NA,CASSGGSSGNTIYF,TGCGCCAGCAGTGGGGGCAGCTCTGGAAACACCATATATTTT
18,TRBV12-2,NA,TRBJ2-1,NA,CASRLGTAKNNRDNEQFF,TGTGCAAGTCGCTTGGGGACAGCGAAAAACAACCGTGACAATGAGCAGTTCTTC
16,TRBV21-1,NA,TRBJ1-2,NA,CASSKWATGKNYGYTF,TGTGCCAGCAGCAAATGGGCGACAGGGAAGAACTATGGCTACACCTTC
14,TRBV5-4,TRBD1,TRBJ2-1,NA,CASSRRDRYNEQFF,TGTGCCAGCAGCCGCCGGGACAGGTACAATGAGCAGTTCTTC
15,TRBV28,NA,TRBJ2-7,NA,CASSLWGSEQGLRYF,TGTGCCAGCAGTTTATGGGGTTCTGAGCAGGGGCTGCGGTACTTC
19,TRBV4-1,TRBD2,TRBJ2-3,NA,CASSQAPQRGTSVTDTQYF,TGCGCCAGCAGCCAAGCACCTCAACGAGGGACTAGCGTGACAGATACGCAGTATTTT
15,TRBV30,TRBD1,TRBJ1-6,NA,CAWSRQGANNSPLHF,TGTGCCTGGAGCCGACAGGGGGCGAACAATTCACCCCTCCACTTT
15,TRBV28,TRBD1,TRBJ2-7,NA,CASSFPGQGTYEQYF,TGTGCCAGCAGCTTTCCGGGACAGGGGACCTACGAGCAGTACTTC
15,TRBV28,TRBD1,TRBJ2-7,NA,CASSLSGGPSYEQYF,TGTGCCAGCAGTTTATCAGGGGGCCCCTCCTACGAGCAGTACTTC
13,TRBV28,NA,TRBJ1-5,NA,CASSLVGNQPQHF,TGTGCCAGCAGTTTGGTTGGCAATCAGCCCCAGCATTTT
15,TRBV7-9,NA,TRBJ1-1,once,CASSPRVAQNTEAFF,TGTGCCAGCAGCCCTAGGGTGGCACAGAACACTGAAGCTTTCTTT
16,TRBV19,NA,TRBJ2-3,NA,CASSINRDVSPDTQYF,TGTGCCAGTAGTATCAACCGGGACGTTAGCCCAGATACGCAGTATTTT
15,TRBV28,NA,TRBJ2-7,NA,CASSTSTGYSYEQYF,NA
14,TRBV7-6,NA,TRBJ2-7,NA,CASSLEVGAYEQYF,TGTGCCAGCAGCTTAGAGGTCGGGGCCTACGAGCAGTACTTC
15,TRBV5-5,NA,TRBJ1-2,NA,CASSLGEGTVNGYTF,TGTGCCAGCAGCTTGGGAGAGGGCACGGTTAATGGCTACACCTTC
15,TRBV2,NA,TRBJ1-5,NA,CASRLRGPNNQPQHF,TGTGCCAGCAGACTCAGGGGTCCGAACAATCAGCCCCAGCATTTT
15,TRBV29-1,TRBD1,TRBJ1-4,once,CSVGIGTGGMESLFF,TGCAGCGTTGGGATTGGGACAGGGGGGATGGAAAGTCTGTTTTTT
17,TRBV10-3,NA,TRBJ2-4,NA,CAISKEGGGGGGDIQYF,TGTGCCATCAGTAAGGAGGGAGGTGGCGGAGGAGGGGACATTCAGTACTTC
16,TRBV28,NA,TRBJ2-3,NA,CASSYPQLANLRGQYF,TGTGCCAGCAGTTACCCCCAATTAGCTAACCTGCGAGGGCAGTATTTT
14,TRBV18,TRBD1,TRBJ1-6,NA,CASSPAGQGSVLHF,TGTGCCAGCTCACCGGCGGGACAGGGGTCAGTCCTCCACTTT
18,TRBV11-2,TRBD1,TRBJ1-1,NA,CASSSQDRLRLWDTEAFF,TGTGCCAGCAGCTCCCAGGACAGGCTAAGGCTTTGGGACACTGAAGCTTTCTTT
15,TRBV14,NA,TRBJ1-2,few,CASSQDYWRGYGYTF,TGTGCCAGCAGCCAAGACTATTGGCGTGGCTATGGCTACACCTTC
16,TRBV2,TRBD2,TRBJ2-3,once,CASRRTSGGPTDTQYF,TGTGCCAGCAGGAGGACTAGCGGGGGGCCCACAGATACGCAGTATTTT
14,TRBV7-2,NA,TRBJ2-1,once,CASSLVSSYNEQFF,TGTGCCAGCAGCTTAGTGAGCTCCTACAATGAGCAGTTCTTC
16,TRBV5-5,TRBD1,TRBJ1-2,NA,CASSLEAGGKGYGYTF,TGTGCCAGCAGCTTGGAGGCAGGGGGGAAAGGGTATGGCTACACCTTC
15,TRBV28,TRBD1,TRBJ2-7,NA,CASRRQGALLWEQYF,TGTGCCAGCAGGCGACAGGGGGCGCTCCTTTGGGAGCAGTACTTC
15,TRBV6-5,NA,TRBJ1-5,NA,CASSYSSMLNQPQHF,TGTGCCAGCAGTTACTCCAGTATGCTGAATCAGCCCCAGCATTTT
14,TRBV18,NA,TRBJ2-7,NA,CASSPGSAPTEQYF,TGTGCCAGCTCACCCGGGTCGGCACCGACCGAGCAGTACTTC
15,TRBV10-2,NA,TRBJ2-1,NA,CASSKQDFSYNEQFF,TGCGCCAGCAGTAAACAGGATTTCTCCTACAATGAGCAGTTCTTC
14,TRBV5-1,TRBD1,TRBJ1-3,NA,CASSPGQGTNTIYF,TGCGCCAGCAGCCCGGGACAGGGGACGAACACCATATATTTT